What follows are 28 T cell receptor beta chains derived from one specimen sequenced in a study of control samples from healthy donors and cancer patients. The table came from immunoSEQ multiplex PCR; TCRdb's copy has only in-frame clones and leaves some out. Its table lists around 190,000 clones. What was sequenced was blood. The receptors were gathered from a woman aged 30 to 39 in good health.

J is TRBJ1-4 and V is TRBV19; TRBD1 might be the D (5 bases). Per germline, CDR1 LNHDA and CDR2 SQIVND (reference sequence). The CDR3 totals 13 residues. Trimming pared 6 bases from V and 8 bases from J, leaving 13 bases between. CDR3 region: CASRGGAREKLFF. The CDR3 region has the DNA TGTGCCAGTAGGGGTGGGGCGCGGGAAAAACTGTTTTTT.

V gene TRBV2 combines with J gene TRBJ2-2; 7 positions match TRBD2. Germline CDR1 is SNHLY and CDR2 is FYNNEI. The V segment lost 6 bases and the J segment 0 bases; nucleotides outside the gene matches: 4. The CDR3 is made up of 15 amino acids. The CDR3 loop reads CASRLATANTGELFF. CDR3 coding DNA: TGTGCCAGCAGACTAGCGACCGCGAACACCGGGGAGCTGTTTTTT.

This chain's CDR3 is CASSDVGTSYGYTF. DNA of the CDR3: TGTGCCAGCAGCGACGTAGGGACAAGCTATGGCTACACCTTC. The J gene is TRBJ1-2, the V gene TRBV9, with D possibly being TRBD1 (6 bases). Germline-derived CDR1 and CDR2 are SGDLS and YYNGEE. This CDR3 region has 14 residues. The V end lost 3 bases, the J end lost 4 bases, and 13 bases lay between the germline ends. The full variable domain, rest sourced from reference TRBV9 and TRBJ1-2, is DSGVTQTPKHLITATGQRVTLRCSPRSGDLSVYWYQQSLDQGLQFLIQYYNGEERAKGNILERFSAQQFPDLHSELNLSSLELGDSALYFCASSDVGTSYGYTFGSGTRLTVV.

This sequence joins TRBV20-1 and TRBJ1-2; TRBD1 is a possible D gene (6 bases). There are 11 residues in the CDR3. Trimming removed 3 bases from V and 8 bases from J, with 10 bases in between. Germline-derived CDR1 and CDR2 are DFQATT and SNEGSKA (reference sequence). The CDR3 spells CSARRGVGYTF. In DNA form, the CDR3 reads TGCAGTGCTAGGAGGGGGGTCGGCTACACCTTC.

The V gene is TRBV7-2, the J gene TRBJ2-3, with TRBD2 matching over 11 bases. J gave up 4 bases and V 5 bases, and 11 bases lay outside the gene matches. The CDR3 runs 17 residues. Germline values: CDR1 SGHTA, CDR2 FQGNSA. This CDR3 is CASSRRFSGGAADTQYF. The CDR3 region has the DNA TGTGCCAGCAGCAGACGTTTTAGCGGGGGGGCCGCAGATACGCAGTATTTT.

J is TRBJ2-7 and V is TRBV7-2; 9 bases fit TRBD1. The CDR3 contains 13 residues. CDR1 and CDR2 (germline): SGHTA, FQGNSA. The trim removed 6 bases at V and 5 bases at J, leaving 5 bases unmatched. The CDR3 sequence is CASSRQGGDEQYF. The DNA for the CDR3 is TGTGCCAGCAGTCGACAGGGGGGCGACGAGCAGTACTTC.

The chain employs TRBV29-1 and TRBJ1-1, with D possibly TRBD1 on 6 matching bases. Germline V gene sequence: CDR1 SQVTM, CDR2 ANQGSEA. The CDR3 runs 13 residues. V lost 3 bases, J lost 2 bases, and 10 bases lay in between. CDR3 DNA sequence: TGCAGCGTTGACAGGGGTGGTAACACTGAAGCTTTCTTT. Encoded protein: CSVDRGGNTEAFF.

The chain uses TRBV5-1 and TRBJ2-2, with no clear D. The CDR3 sequence is 15 residues long. V gave up 1 base and J gave up 2 bases, with 9 bases separating them. Germline CDR1 is SGHRS and CDR2 is YFSETQ. Here the CDR3 DNA reads TGCGCCAGCAGCTTGATAACGAGTAACACCGGGGAGCTGTTTTTT. It is translated as CASSLITSNTGELFF. Based on the CDR3 plus reference TRBV5-1 and TRBJ2-2, the full variable domain is KAGVTQTPRYLIKTRGQQVTLSCSPISGHRSVSWYQQTPGQGLQFLFEYFSETQRNKGNFPGRFSGRQFSNSRSEMNVSTLELGDSALYLCASSLITSNTGELFFGEGSRLTVL.

CDR3 loop: CASSLNEGGFVTGELFF. The CDR3 bases are TGTGCCAGCAGCTTAAATGAGGGGGGCTTTGTCACCGGGGAGCTGTTTTTT. The V and J genes are TRBV7-3 and TRBJ2-2; D assignment may be TRBD1 or TRBD2 (6 bases each). The CDR3 spans 17 residues. V was trimmed by 1 base and J by 4 bases, leaving 16 bases between them. CDR1 and CDR2 (germline): SGHTA, FQGTGA.

V is TRBV12-3 or TRBV12-4 and J is TRBJ2-7; weak D call: TRBD1 (6 bases). With 6 bases removed from V and 3 bases from J, the gap between germline ends came to 12 bases. The CDR3 loop spans 13 amino acids. CDR3 region: CASSPGQHYEQYF. The CDR3 nucleotides read TGTGCCAGCAGCCCAGGACAGCACTACGAGCAGTACTTC.

The V and J genes are TRBV19 and TRBJ1-1; D is unclear. The ends were cut back, 7 bases at V and 1 base at J, with 10 bases in the middle. The CDR3 runs 13 residues. The germline V gene has CDR1 LNHDA and CDR2 SQIVND (reference sequence). The CDR3 reads CASTLVANTEAFF. The CDR3 DNA reads TGTGCCAGTACTTTAGTAGCGAACACTGAAGCTTTCTTT.

The rearrangement joins TRBV6-5 to TRBJ1-6; D unresolved. The CDR3 loop spans 13 amino acids. The germline CDR1 and CDR2 sequences are MNHEY and SVGAGI. V was trimmed by 6 bases and J by 5 bases, leaving 8 bases between them. The DNA for the CDR3 is TGTGCCAGCAGCCTAGGGAATAATTCACCCCTCCACTTT. The encoded protein is CASSLGNNSPLHF.

The V gene is TRBV7-2, the J gene TRBJ1-2, with 9 bases matching TRBD1. CDR3 length equals 13 residues. The junction had 5 bases not matched to a gene; V was cut back by 7 bases and J by 5 bases. CDR1 and CDR2 from the germline V gene are SGHTA and FQGNSA. In DNA, the CDR3 is TGTGCCAGCACCACGGGGACAGGGTATGGCTACACCTTC. Amino acid sequence: CASTTGTGYGYTF. Looking up the rest from reference TRBV7-2 and TRBJ1-2 gives the full variable domain: GAGVSQSPSNKVTEKGKDVELRCDPISGHTALYWYRQSLGQGLEFLIYFQGNSAPDKSGLPSDRFSAERTGGSVSTLTIQRTQQEDSAVYLCASTTGTGYGYTFGSGTRLTVV.

This chain links TRBV2 with TRBJ1-3; D remains unclear. V was trimmed by 3 bases and J by 0 bases, leaving 12 bases between them. The length of the CDR3 is 16 residues. From germline, CDR1 is SNHLY and CDR2 FYNNEI. For the CDR3, the DNA is TGTGCCAGCAGTGAGAAGGGCAGAAGCTCTGGAAACACCATATATTTT. Its translation: CASSEKGRSSGNTIYF.

The V gene is TRBV10-3, the J gene TRBJ2-3; 8 bases map to TRBD2. The trim removed 3 bases at V and 2 bases at J, leaving 4 bases unmatched. This CDR3 is built from 15 residues. Germline-derived CDR1 and CDR2 are ENHRY and SYGVKD. DNA of the CDR3: TGTGCCATCAGTGATGGCGGGGGGCCCACAGATACGCAGTATTTT. Amino acids: CAISDGGGPTDTQYF.

V gene TRBV14 combines with J gene TRBJ2-1, with D perhaps TRBD1 or TRBD2 (5 bases each). This CDR3 comprises 17 residues. V was shortened by 0 bases and J by 4 bases, with 16 bases between the two germline ends. Germline lookup yields CDR1 SGHDN and CDR2 FVKESK. CDR3 DNA sequence: TGTGCCAGCAGCCAAGAAGTATGGGACGGGGTTTACAATGAGCAGTTCTTC. Its protein product is CASSQEVWDGVYNEQFF.

This rearrangement joins TRBV19 to TRBJ1-2; D remains ambiguous. The CDR3 loop spans 14 amino acids. Deletions cut 3 bases from V and 5 bases from J, with 13 bases between. CDR1 is LNHDA, CDR2 SQIVND, per germline (reference sequence). The CDR3 spells CASSIPARFYGYTF. In DNA, the CDR3 is TGTGCCAGTAGTATCCCCGCCAGGTTTTATGGCTACACCTTC.

The rearrangement uses TRBV18 and TRBJ2-5; TRBD1 matches at 8 bases. V gave up 2 bases and J gave up 2 bases; unmatched junction bases: 1. The CDR3 length is 14 residues. Germline CDR1 and CDR2: KGHSH and LQKENI. The CDR3 DNA sequence: TGTGCCAGCTCACCAAGGACAGGGCAAGAGACCCAGTACTTC. Its protein is CASSPRTGQETQYF. The full variable domain, rest sourced from reference TRBV18 and TRBJ2-5, is NAGVMQNPRHLVRRRGQEARLRCSPMKGHSHVYWYRQLPEEGLKFMVYLQKENIIDESGMPKERFSAEFPKEGPSILRIQQVVRGDSAAYFCASSPRTGQETQYFGPGTRLLVL.

The chain recombines TRBV7-2 with TRBJ1-2; D unclear. V gave up 1 base and J gave up 8 bases, with 17 bases separating them. The length of the CDR3 is 15 residues. Per germline, CDR1 SGHTA and CDR2 FQGNSA. The chain's CDR3 is CASSLGSVPTGGYTF. CDR3 nucleotide sequence: TGTGCCAGCAGCTTAGGCTCAGTGCCAACGGGGGGCTACACCTTC.

V usage is TRBV2 and J usage is TRBJ2-5, with D possibly matching TRBD2 (7 bases). This CDR3 has 14 amino acids. The V gene lost 3 bases and the J gene lost 3 bases, with 11 bases spanning the gap. Germline-derived CDR1 and CDR2 are SNHLY and FYNNEI. CDR3 protein: CASSEEGGKETQYF. The CDR3 region has the DNA TGTGCCAGCAGTGAGGAGGGGGGGAAAGAGACCCAGTACTTC.

The chain uses TRBV29-1 and TRBJ1-3; D is unclear. The V gene lost 1 base and the J gene lost 4 bases, with 2 bases spanning the gap. The CDR3 contains 11 residues. Germline V CDR1 and CDR2: SQVTM, ANQGSEA. CDR3 bases: TGCAGCGTTGAAGGAGGAAACACCATATATTTT. Translation: CSVEGGNTIYF.

J is TRBJ1-4 and V is TRBV3-1 (or the pseudogene TRBV3-2); D is possibly TRBD1 (5 bases). V lost 4 bases and J 13 bases, leaving 22 bases between the germline ends. The CDR3 spans 15 residues. Germline assignment: CDR1 LGHDT and CDR2 YNNKEL (reference sequence). The CDR3 bases are TGTGCCAGCAGCCCCGGCCTGGGTACCGGGACGAGACTGTTTTTT. Its translation: CASSPGLGTGTRLFF.

The chain uses TRBV28 and TRBJ1-2, with TRBD1 identical over 11 bases. V lost 6 bases and J lost 6; bases outside the gene matches: 3. The CDR3 spans 13 residues. Germline V gives CDR1 MDHEN, CDR2 SYDVKM. The chain's CDR3 is CASSPGQGDGYTF. CDR3 nucleotide sequence: TGTGCCAGCAGCCCGGGACAGGGGGATGGCTACACCTTC.

The V call is TRBV2, the J call TRBJ2-7; D could derive from TRBD1 or TRBD2 (6 bases each). CDR1 is SNHLY, CDR2 FYNNEI, per germline. The CDR3 totals 16 residues. Trimming pared 4 bases from V and 3 bases from J, leaving 19 bases between. The CDR3 is CASSANRGTSRYEQYF. CDR3 bases: TGTGCCAGCAGTGCAAACCGCGGGACATCACGCTACGAGCAGTACTTC.

V usage is TRBV27 and J usage is TRBJ1-2; 9 bases match TRBD1. V gave up 2 bases and J gave up 7 bases; unmatched junction bases: 5. The CDR3 length is 14 residues. Germline values: CDR1 MNHEY, CDR2 SMNVEV (reference sequence). The chain's CDR3 is CASSLMGQGGGYTF. In nucleotides, the CDR3 is TGTGCCAGCAGTTTAATGGGACAGGGAGGTGGCTACACCTTC.

The chain recombines TRBV18 with TRBJ1-4, with 10 bases matching TRBD1. The germline gives CDR1 KGHSH, CDR2 LQKENI. The junction had 0 bases not matched to a gene; V was cut back by 3 bases and J by 5 bases. This CDR3 is built from 14 residues. The CDR3 spells CASSPDRGNEKLFF. The DNA of the CDR3 is TGTGCCAGCTCACCGGACAGGGGGAATGAAAAACTGTTTTTT. Complete variable domain (other parts from reference TRBV18 and TRBJ1-4): NAGVMQNPRHLVRRRGQEARLRCSPMKGHSHVYWYRQLPEEGLKFMVYLQKENIIDESGMPKERFSAEFPKEGPSILRIQQVVRGDSAAYFCASSPDRGNEKLFFGSGTQLSVL.

The rearrangement joins TRBV7-3 to TRBJ1-1; the match to TRBD1 covers 7 bases. Germline V CDR1 and CDR2: SGHTA, FQGTGA. This CDR3 spans 14 amino acids. Trimming took 5 bases from V and 5 from J; bases not matched to a gene: 8. The CDR3 coding sequence is TGTGCCAGCAGCGCCACAGGGGAGCGGACTGAAGCTTTCTTT. Translation: CASSATGERTEAFF. Combining the CDR3 with reference TRBV7-3 and TRBJ1-1 gives the whole variable domain GAGVSQTPSNKVTEKGKYVELRCDPISGHTALYWYRQSLGQGPEFLIYFQGTGAADDSGLPNDRFFAVRPEGSVSTLKIQRTERGDSAVYLCASSATGERTEAFFGQGTRLTVV.

On this clone itself: This sample includes further DNA sequences coding for the same CDR3. The chain carries TRBV28 and TRBJ1-3; D not resolved. Germline-derived CDR1 and CDR2 are MDHEN and SYDVKM. Trimming took off 4 bases at V and 1 base at J, with 11 bases between the two ends. The CDR3 totals 15 residues. CDR3 nucleotide sequence: TGTGCCAGCAGTTCGGAGGGAGCGTCTGGAAACACCATATATTTT. Its translation: CASSSEGASGNTIYF.